The T cell receptor beta chain described here comes from a study of T-cell reconstitution after alpha-beta-depleted transplantation in children. Study outcomes and limitations: By about two months after transplant, alpha-beta T cells reportedly arose from several hundred graft clones that had expanded.

Note on this clonotype: Its antigen is as yet unknown.

TCRbeta library preparation incorporated unique molecular identifiers. TCRdb recomputed calls from the PCR reads with MiXCR, one row per CDR3 protein. The data show just under 350,000 distinct CDR3 sequences, around 16% seen once. The starting material was PBMCs, mostly from graft donor cells, obtained 360 days after TCRalphabeta/CD19-depleted stem cell transplant. This TCR was recovered from a male patient between 2 and 10 years old who had a stem cell transplant for acute lymphoblastic leukemia, so the T cells may come from the graft donor.

CDR3 nucleotides: TGCGCCAGCACTAACACCCAAGAGACCCAGTACTTC. Translated: CASTNTQETQYF. The V gene is TRBV5-1, the J gene TRBJ2-5, with unresolved D. V dropped 6 bases and J dropped 1 base, with 7 bases sitting between them. CDR1 is SGHRS, CDR2 YFSETQ, per germline. The CDR3 is 12 residues long.